What follows are 5 T cell receptor beta chains derived from one specimen sequenced in a study of shared clonotypes between healthy human individuals. Profiled with immunoSEQ multiplex PCR; TCRdb holds only in-frame clones, not every one. The sample has about 1 million clones; around 76% are singletons. The sample was memory CD4+ T cells sorted from blood. The sample's subset: CD45RA-negative fraction. The source of these receptors is a man aged 18 to 30 in good health.

The chain uses TRBV5-4 and TRBJ1-2, with D uncertain. The CDR3 runs 14 residues. Germline loops: CDR1 SGHNT, CDR2 YYREEE (reference sequence). The V gene lost 0 bases and the J gene lost 1 base, with 7 bases spanning the gap. CDR3 DNA: TGTGCCAGCAGCTTGGGGGCAGATAACTATGGCTACACCTTC. Translating it yields CASSLGADNYGYTF.

This clone was observed a handful of times. J is TRBJ1-2 and V is TRBV28, with 7 bases identical to TRBD1. The CDR3 covers 13 residues. The germline V gene has CDR1 MDHEN and CDR2 SYDVKM. Trimming removed 6 bases from V and 12 bases from J; junction bases left unmatched: 13. The CDR3 DNA follows: TGTGCCAGCAGCCCAGGGGGGAAGGTCCTTAACACCTTC. Protein product: CASSPGGKVLNTF.

The chain uses TRBV2 and TRBJ2-5; 8 bases are shared with TRBD2. The J segment lost 2 bases and the V segment lost 7 bases, leaving 6 bases of the junction unmatched. In germline, CDR1 is SNHLY, CDR2 FYNNEI. The CDR3 consists of 14 residues. The CDR3 DNA is TGTGCCAGCAAGGGTAGCGGGGATCAAGAGACCCAGTACTTC. Its protein is CASKGSGDQETQYF.

This clone has just a few counts. V usage is TRBV9 and J usage is TRBJ2-3; D is possibly TRBD2 (6 bases). Germline V gene data show CDR1 as SGDLS and CDR2 as YYNGEE. The V end was cut by 3 bases, the J end by 2 bases, with 16 bases between. The CDR3 consists of 16 residues. The DNA for the CDR3 is TGTGCCAGCAGCGCAGCCGGGGCGGGGAACACAGATACGCAGTATTTT. It translates to CASSAAGAGNTDTQYF.

For this clone: This could be a read error, since a much larger clone is one nucleotide away. This same CDR3 is encoded by further DNA sequences in the sample. The chain couples TRBV5-4 to TRBJ1-2; no clear D gene. V dropped 1 base and J dropped 2 bases, with 9 bases sitting between them. The CDR3 runs 14 residues. Germline V gene sequence: CDR1 SGHNT, CDR2 YYREEE (reference sequence). The DNA of the CDR3 is TGTGCCAGCAGCTTGCCAGACTCCAACTATGGCTACACCTTC. It translates to CASSLPDSNYGYTF. The whole variable domain, remainder taken from reference TRBV5-4 and TRBJ1-2, is ETGVTQSPTHLIKTRGQQVTLRCSSQSGHNTVSWYQQALGQGPQFIFQYYREEENGRGNFPPRFSGLQFPNYSSELNVNALELDDSALYLCASSLPDSNYGYTFGSGTRLTVV.